This TCR beta chain was sequenced for a study of cytomegalovirus exposure and HLA in healthy donors. Study-level background: Counted in an early data release were about 85 million unique TCRs from HLA-typed donors.

Primers: 60 Vbeta forward and 13 Jbeta reverse. Repertoires were generated with immunoSEQ multiplex PCR, while TCRdb's copy carries only in-frame clones and drops some. The repertoire holds 210,000 or so clones, with 87% as singletons. The study, taken as a whole, reports: Common viral pathogens seemed to be connected with several of the most significant clusters, according to a later analysis. V- and J-gene trimming in TCR beta was tied to a missense DCLRE1C variant by an analysis performed later.

About this clone itself: Its antigen is not known.

V was cut by 5 bases and J by 7 bases, with 8 bases left in between. Germline assignment: CDR1 SGHVS and CDR2 FNYEAQ. The CDR3 is made up of 12 amino acids. The genes are TRBV7-6 and TRBJ2-2; D gene uncertain. The sequence was collected from a man aged 30-40 years in good health and CMV-seronegative. Sequenced sample: PBMCs. CDR3 residues: CASSPAVGELFF. In nucleotides, the CDR3 is TGTGCCAGCAGCCCTGCGGTCGGGGAGCTGTTTTTT.